This T cell receptor beta chain was identified during a study of OX40 agonist ivuxolimab in advanced cancers. Study context: Ivuxolimab was administered intravenously to patients at 0.01 to 10 mg/kg every 2 weeks.

The length of the CDR3 is 15 residues. The germline V gene encodes CDR1 LGHNA and CDR2 YNFKEQ. V trimming: 3 bases; J trimming: 5 bases; junction bases outside the gene matches: 5. Clones were read by immunoSEQ multiplex PCR, and TCRdb kept only the in-frame ones, dropping some. The data contain 20,000 to 25,000 clones, around 84% of them singletons. The sequencing used CD4+ or CD8+ T cells sorted from blood, collected in a trial of the OX40 agonist ivuxolimab. This receptor was identified in an adult with an advanced solid tumor such as melanoma, head and neck, liver or kidney cancer. The V gene is TRBV4-2, the J gene TRBJ2-5; 11 bases are a match to TRBD2. The CDR3, as DNA: TGTGCCAGCAGCCATTATCTAGCGGGAGGTGAGACCCAGTACTTC. Its translation: CASSHYLAGGETQYF.